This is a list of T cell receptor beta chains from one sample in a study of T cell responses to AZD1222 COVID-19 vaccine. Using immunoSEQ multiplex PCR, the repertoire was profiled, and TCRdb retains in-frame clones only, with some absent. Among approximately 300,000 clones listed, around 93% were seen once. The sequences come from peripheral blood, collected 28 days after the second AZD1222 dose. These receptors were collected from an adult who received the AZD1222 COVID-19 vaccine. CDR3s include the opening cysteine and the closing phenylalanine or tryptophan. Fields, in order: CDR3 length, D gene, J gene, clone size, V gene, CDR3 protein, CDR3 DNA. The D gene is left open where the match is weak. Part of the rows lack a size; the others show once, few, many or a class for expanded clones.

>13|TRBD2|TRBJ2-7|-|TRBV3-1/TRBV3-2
CASSLGTSYEQYF
TGTGCCAGCAGCTTAGGGACTAGTTACGAGCAGTACTTC
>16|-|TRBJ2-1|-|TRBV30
CAWRDTTGSSYNEQFF
TGTGCCTGGAGGGACACTACAGGGAGCTCCTACAATGAGCAGTTCTTC
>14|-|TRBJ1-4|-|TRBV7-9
CASSLTGQNEKLFF
TGTGCCAGCAGCTTAACAGGGCAAAATGAAAAACTGTTTTTT
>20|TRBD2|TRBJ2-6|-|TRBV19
CASSRSSLGREGSGANVLTF
TGTGCCAGTAGTCGGAGTTCCCTTGGGCGGGAGGGCTCTGGGGCCAACGTCCTGACTTTC
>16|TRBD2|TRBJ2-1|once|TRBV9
CASSVVPSGGYNEQFF
TGTGCCAGCAGCGTAGTTCCTAGCGGGGGATACAATGAGCAGTTCTTC
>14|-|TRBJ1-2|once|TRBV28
CASSLGAGSYGYTF
TGTGCCAGCAGCCTAGGGGCAGGTAGTTATGGCTACACCTTC
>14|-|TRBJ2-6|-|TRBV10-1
CASSEGPEANVLTF
TGCGCCAGCAGTGAGGGGCCAGAGGCCAACGTCCTGACTTTC
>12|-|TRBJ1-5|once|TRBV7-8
CASSLSNQPQHF
TGTGCCAGCAGCTTGAGCAATCAGCCCCAGCATTTT
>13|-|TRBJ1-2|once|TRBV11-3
CASSLGGGAGYTF
TGTGCCAGCAGCTTAGGCGGGGGAGCGGGCTACACCTTC
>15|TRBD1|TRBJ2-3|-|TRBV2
CASSLTGASTDTQYF
TGTGCCAGCAGCCTGACAGGGGCGAGCACAGATACGCAGTATTTT
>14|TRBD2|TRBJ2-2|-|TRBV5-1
CASSSSSGGGELFF
TGCGCCAGCAGCTCCAGTAGCGGGGGCGGGGAGCTGTTTTTT
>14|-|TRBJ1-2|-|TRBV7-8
CASNARLGEGGYTF
TGTGCCAGCAACGCTAGGCTAGGGGAGGGTGGCTACACCTTC
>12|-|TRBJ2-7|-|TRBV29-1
CSVRDGSYEQYF
TGCAGCGTTCGGGACGGGTCCTACGAGCAGTACTTC
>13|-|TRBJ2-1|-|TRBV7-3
CASSMDQFNEQFF
TGTGCCAGCAGCATGGACCAGTTCAATGAGCAGTTCTTC
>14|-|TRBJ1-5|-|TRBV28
CASTPWGKGQPQHF
TGTGCCAGCACCCCTTGGGGGAAGGGGCAGCCCCAGCATTTT
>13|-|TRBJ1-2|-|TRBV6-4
CASTKGVNYGYTF
TGTGCCAGCACCAAGGGTGTTAACTATGGCTACACCTTC
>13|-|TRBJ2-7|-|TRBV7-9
CASSFPESYEQYF
TGTGCCAGCAGCTTCCCGGAATCCTACGAGCAGTACTTC
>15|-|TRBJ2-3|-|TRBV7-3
CASSLTGTQADTQYF
TGTGCCAGCAGCTTAACGGGTACGCAAGCAGATACGCAGTATTTT
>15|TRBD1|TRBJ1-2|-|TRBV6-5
CASSYSKGAHYGYTF
TGTGCCAGCAGTTACTCCAAGGGGGCCCACTATGGCTACACCTTC
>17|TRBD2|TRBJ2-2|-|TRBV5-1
CASSVSSGGRNTGELFF
TGCGCCAGCAGCGTGTCTAGCGGGGGACGAAACACCGGGGAGCTGTTTTTT
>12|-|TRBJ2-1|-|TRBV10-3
CAINSGYNEQFF
TGTGCCATCAACAGCGGTTACAATGAGCAGTTCTTC
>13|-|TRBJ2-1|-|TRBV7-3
CASSLTDYNEQFF
TGTGCCAGCAGCTTAACAGATTACAATGAGCAGTTCTTC
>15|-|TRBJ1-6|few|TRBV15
CATSRSASPNSPLHF
TGTGCCACCAGTCGTTCCGCCTCGCCTAATTCACCCCTCCACTTT
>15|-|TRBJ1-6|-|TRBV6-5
CASSYSRRVNSPLHF
TGTGCCAGCAGTTACTCGAGGCGAGTTAATTCACCCCTCCACTTT
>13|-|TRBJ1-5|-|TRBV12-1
CASSFWDGQPQHF
TGTGCCAGCAGCTTTTGGGATGGGCAGCCCCAGCATTTT
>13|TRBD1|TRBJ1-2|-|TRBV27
CASSWTGGYGYTF
TGTGCCAGCAGTTGGACAGGGGGGTATGGCTACACCTTC
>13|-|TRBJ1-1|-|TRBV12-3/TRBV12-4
CASRFRGNTEAFF
TGTGCCAGCAGGTTCAGGGGGAACACTGAAGCTTTCTTT
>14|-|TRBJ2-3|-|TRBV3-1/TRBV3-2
CASSQARFADTQYF
TGTGCCAGCAGCCAAGCACGGTTCGCAGATACGCAGTATTTT
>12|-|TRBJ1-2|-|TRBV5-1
CASSLRGDGYTF
TGCGCCAGCAGCTTGAGGGGGGATGGCTACACCTTC
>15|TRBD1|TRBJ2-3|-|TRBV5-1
CASRYGTGSTDTQYF
TGCGCCAGCAGATACGGGACAGGGAGCACAGATACGCAGTATTTT
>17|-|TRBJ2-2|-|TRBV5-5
CASSSQWGDNGAGELFF
TGTGCCAGCAGCTCTCAATGGGGGGACAACGGGGCCGGGGAGCTGTTTTTT
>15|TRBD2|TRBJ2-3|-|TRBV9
CASSVSGGVADTQYF
TGTGCCAGCAGCGTAAGCGGGGGAGTTGCAGATACGCAGTATTTT
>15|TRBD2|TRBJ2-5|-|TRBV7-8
CASSLGRTRRETQYF
TGTGCCAGCAGCTTAGGCAGGACTAGACGAGAGACCCAGTACTTC
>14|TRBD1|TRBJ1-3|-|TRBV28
CASSADRGKDTIYF
TGTGCCAGCAGTGCGGACAGGGGGAAGGACACCATATATTTT
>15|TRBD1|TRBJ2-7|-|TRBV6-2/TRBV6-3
CASSFAGQGAYEQYF
TGTGCCAGCAGTTTCGCTGGACAGGGGGCCTACGAGCAGTACTTC
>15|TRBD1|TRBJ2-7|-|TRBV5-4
CASSFGQGASYEQYF
TGTGCCAGCAGTTTCGGACAGGGCGCCTCCTACGAGCAGTACTTC
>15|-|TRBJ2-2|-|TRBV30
CAWSRGTGNTGELFF
TGTGCCTGGAGCCGCGGGACGGGGAACACCGGGGAGCTGTTTTTT
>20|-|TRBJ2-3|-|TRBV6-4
CASSDSRVGEPGERTDTQYF
TGTGCCAGCAGTGACTCGAGGGTCGGCGAACCGGGAGAGCGCACAGATACGCAGTATTTT
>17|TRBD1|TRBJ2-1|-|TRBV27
CASSLAPGQEIYNEQFF
TGTGCCAGCAGTTTAGCCCCGGGACAGGAGATCTACAATGAGCAGTTCTTC
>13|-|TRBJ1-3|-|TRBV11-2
CASSLAPGNTIYF
TGTGCCAGCAGCCTCGCTCCTGGAAACACCATATATTTT
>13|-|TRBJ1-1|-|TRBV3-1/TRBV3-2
CASSQERGPRAFF
TGTGCCAGCAGCCAAGAAAGGGGCCCGCGGGCTTTCTTT
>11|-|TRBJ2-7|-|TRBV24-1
CATSDTYEQYF
TGTGCCACCAGTGATACGTACGAGCAGTACTTC
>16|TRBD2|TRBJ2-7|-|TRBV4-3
CASSQDLGLAAYEQYF
TGCGCCAGCAGCCAAGATCTGGGACTAGCAGCCTACGAGCAGTACTTC
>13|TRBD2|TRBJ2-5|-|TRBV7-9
CASRLSGGETQYF
TGTGCCAGCAGACTAAGCGGGGGGGAGACCCAGTACTTC
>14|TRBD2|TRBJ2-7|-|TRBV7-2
CASSILAGGYEQYF
TGTGCCAGCAGCATACTAGCGGGGGGCTACGAGCAGTACTTC
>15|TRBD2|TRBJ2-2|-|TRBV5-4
CASSLPVAGAGELFF
TGTGCCAGCAGCTTACCCGTAGCGGGAGCCGGGGAGCTGTTTTTT
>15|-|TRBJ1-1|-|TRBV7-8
CASSLELVGVTEAFF
TGTGCCAGCAGCTTAGAGTTGGTAGGGGTTACTGAAGCTTTCTTT
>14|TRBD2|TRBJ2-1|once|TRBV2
CALGGSSVHNEQFF
TGTGCCCTGGGGGGGTCTAGCGTGCACAATGAGCAGTTCTTC
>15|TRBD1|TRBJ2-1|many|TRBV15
CATSTSGTAVNEQFF
TGTGCCACCAGCACCTCCGGGACAGCTGTCAATGAGCAGTTCTTC
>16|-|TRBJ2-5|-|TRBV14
CASSQDNPAERETQYF
TGTGCCAGCAGCCAAGATAACCCCGCAGAACGAGAGACCCAGTACTTC
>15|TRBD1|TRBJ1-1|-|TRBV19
CASSSSTGMMAEAFF
TGTGCCAGTAGTTCCTCGACAGGGATGATGGCTGAAGCTTTCTTT
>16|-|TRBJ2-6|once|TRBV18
CASSPPLSSGANVLTF
TGTGCCAGCTCACCTCCCCTAAGCTCTGGGGCCAACGTCCTGACTTTC
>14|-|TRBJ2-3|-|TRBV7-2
CASTGPIPTDTQYF
TGTGCCAGCACCGGACCAATTCCCACAGATACGCAGTATTTT
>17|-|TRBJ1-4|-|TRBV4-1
CASSQDRTGATNEKLFF
TGCGCCAGCAGCCAAGACCGAACGGGTGCAACTAATGAAAAACTGTTTTTT
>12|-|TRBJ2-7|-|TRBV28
CASGNLVDEQYF
TGTGCCAGCGGGAACCTGGTCGACGAGCAGTACTTC
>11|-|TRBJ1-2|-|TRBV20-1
CSATQGYGYTF
TGCAGTGCGACACAGGGCTATGGCTACACCTTC
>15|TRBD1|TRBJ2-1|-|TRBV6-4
CASSRGQGPYNEQFF
TGTGCCAGCAGTAGGGGACAGGGGCCCTACAATGAGCAGTTCTTC
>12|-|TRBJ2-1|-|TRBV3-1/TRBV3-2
CASSRLGNEQFF
TGTGCCAGCAGCCGTCTGGGGAATGAGCAGTTCTTC
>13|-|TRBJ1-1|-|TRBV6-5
CASSSGLNTEAFF
TGTGCCAGCAGTAGTGGCTTGAACACTGAAGCTTTCTTT
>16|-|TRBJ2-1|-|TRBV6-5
CASSYSGASSYNEQFF
TGTGCCAGCAGTTACTCGGGGGCCAGCTCCTACAATGAGCAGTTCTTC